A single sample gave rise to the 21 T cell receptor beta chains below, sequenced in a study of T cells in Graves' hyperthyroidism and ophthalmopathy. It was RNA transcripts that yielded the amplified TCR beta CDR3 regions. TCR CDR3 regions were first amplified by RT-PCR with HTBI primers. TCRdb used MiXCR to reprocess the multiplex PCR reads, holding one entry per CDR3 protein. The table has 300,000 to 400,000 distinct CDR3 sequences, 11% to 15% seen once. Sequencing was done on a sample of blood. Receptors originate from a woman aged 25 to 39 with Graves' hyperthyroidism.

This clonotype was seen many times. DNA of the CDR3: TGTGCCAGCAGGCGGGGGACTCCGGCGGGCACTGAAGCTTTCTTT. Its translation: CASRRGTPAGTEAFF. This chain connects TRBV12-3 or TRBV12-4 to TRBJ1-1; a weak D match, TRBD1 (5 bases). The CDR3 consists of 15 residues. V shed 6 bases and J shed 4 bases, with 18 bases lying between them.

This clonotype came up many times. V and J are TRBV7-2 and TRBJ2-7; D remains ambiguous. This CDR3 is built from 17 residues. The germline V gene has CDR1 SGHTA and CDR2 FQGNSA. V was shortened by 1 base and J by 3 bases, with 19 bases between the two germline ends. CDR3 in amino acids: CASSLGPPVGSFYEQYF. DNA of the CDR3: TGTGCCAGCAGCTTAGGACCGCCTGTTGGTTCATTCTACGAGCAGTACTTC. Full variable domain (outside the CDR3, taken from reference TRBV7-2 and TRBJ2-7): GAGVSQSPSNKVTEKGKDVELRCDPISGHTALYWYRQSLGQGLEFLIYFQGNSAPDKSGLPSDRFSAERTGGSVSTLTIQRTQQEDSAVYLCASSLGPPVGSFYEQYFGPGTRLTVT.

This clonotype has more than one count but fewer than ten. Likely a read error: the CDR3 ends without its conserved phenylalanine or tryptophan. The CDR3 DNA is TGCGCCAGCAGCCCAAGACAGGGAGTCGACACTGAAGCTTTCTCT. Translating gives CASSPRQGVDTEAFS. The rearrangement joins TRBV5-1 to TRBJ1-1; TRBD1 agrees at 7 bases. Looked up from germline, CDR1 is SGHRS and CDR2 is YFSETQ. The CDR3 is 15 amino acids. J was trimmed by 3 bases and V by 4 bases; bases with no gene match: 9.

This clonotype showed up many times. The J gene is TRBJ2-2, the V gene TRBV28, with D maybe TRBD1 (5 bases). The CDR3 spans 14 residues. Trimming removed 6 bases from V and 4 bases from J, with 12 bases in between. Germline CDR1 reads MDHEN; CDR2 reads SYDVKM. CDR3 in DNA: TGTGCCAGCAGACTTATAAGGGGCACCGGGGAGCTGTTTTTT. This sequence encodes CASRLIRGTGELFF. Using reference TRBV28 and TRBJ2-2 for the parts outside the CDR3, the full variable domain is DVKVTQSSRYLVKRTGEKVFLECVQDMDHENMFWYRQDPGLGLRLIYFSYDVKMKEKGDIPEGYSVSREKKERFSLILESASTNQTSMYLCASRLIRGTGELFFGEGSRLTVL.

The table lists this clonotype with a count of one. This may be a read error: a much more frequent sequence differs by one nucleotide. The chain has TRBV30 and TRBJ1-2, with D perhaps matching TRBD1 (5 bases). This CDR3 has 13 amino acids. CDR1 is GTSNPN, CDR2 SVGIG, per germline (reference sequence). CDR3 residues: CASRDSRMVGHTF. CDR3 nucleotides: TGTGCCTCGAGAGACAGCAGGATGGTTGGCCACACCTTC. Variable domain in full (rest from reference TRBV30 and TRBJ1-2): SQTIHQWPATLVQPVGSPLSLECTVEGTSNPNLYWYRQAAGRGLQLLFYSVGIGQISSEVPQNLSASRPQDRQFILSSKKLLLSDSGFYLCASRDSRMVGHTFGSGTRLTVV.

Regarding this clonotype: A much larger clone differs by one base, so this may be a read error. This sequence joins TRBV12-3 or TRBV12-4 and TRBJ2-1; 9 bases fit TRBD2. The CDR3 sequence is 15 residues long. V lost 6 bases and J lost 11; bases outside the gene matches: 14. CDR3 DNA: TGTGCCAGCAGCCGAGCGGGAGGTCTTGGAAATAAGCAGTTCTTC. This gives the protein CASSRAGGLGNKQFF.

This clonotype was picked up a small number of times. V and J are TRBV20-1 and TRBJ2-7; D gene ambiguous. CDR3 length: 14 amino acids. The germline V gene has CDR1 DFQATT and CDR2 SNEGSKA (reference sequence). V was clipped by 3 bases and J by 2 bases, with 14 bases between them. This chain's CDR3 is CSASTLLVAYEQYF. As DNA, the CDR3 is TGCAGTGCTAGTACTTTGCTAGTTGCCTACGAGCAGTACTTC.

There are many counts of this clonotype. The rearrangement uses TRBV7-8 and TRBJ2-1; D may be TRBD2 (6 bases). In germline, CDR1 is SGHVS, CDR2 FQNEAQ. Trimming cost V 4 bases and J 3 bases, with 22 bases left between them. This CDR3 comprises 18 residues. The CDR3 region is CASSSRRDTSISYNEQFF. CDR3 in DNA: TGTGCCAGCAGCTCACGCAGGGATACTAGCATAAGCTACAATGAGCAGTTCTTC.

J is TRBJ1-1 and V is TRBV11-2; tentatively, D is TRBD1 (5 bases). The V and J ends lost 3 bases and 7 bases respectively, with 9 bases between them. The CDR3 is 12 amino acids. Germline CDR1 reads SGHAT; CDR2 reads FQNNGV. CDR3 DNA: TGTGCCAGCAGCTTTGCAGGGCTTGAAGCTTTCTTT. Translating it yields CASSFAGLEAFF.

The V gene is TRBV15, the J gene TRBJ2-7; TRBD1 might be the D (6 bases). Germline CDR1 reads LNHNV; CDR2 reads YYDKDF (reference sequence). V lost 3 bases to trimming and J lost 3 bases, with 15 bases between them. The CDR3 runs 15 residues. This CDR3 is CATSSIPRGGYEQYF. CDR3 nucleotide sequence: TGTGCCACCAGCAGCATACCCCGAGGGGGCTACGAGCAGTACTTC.

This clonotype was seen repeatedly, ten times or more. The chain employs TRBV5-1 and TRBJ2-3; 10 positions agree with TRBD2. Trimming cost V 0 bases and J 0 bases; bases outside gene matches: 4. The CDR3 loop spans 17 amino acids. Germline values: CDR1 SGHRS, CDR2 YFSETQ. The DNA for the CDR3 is TGCGCCAGCAGCTTGGCCGGGACTAGCGCGAGCACAGATACGCAGTATTTT. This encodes CASSLAGTSASTDTQYF.

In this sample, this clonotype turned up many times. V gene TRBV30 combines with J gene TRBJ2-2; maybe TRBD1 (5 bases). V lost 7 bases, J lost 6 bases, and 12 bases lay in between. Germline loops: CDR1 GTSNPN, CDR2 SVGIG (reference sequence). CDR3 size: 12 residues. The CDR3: CALETGAGELFF. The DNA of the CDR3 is TGTGCCTTGGAAACAGGAGCCGGGGAGCTGTTTTTT.

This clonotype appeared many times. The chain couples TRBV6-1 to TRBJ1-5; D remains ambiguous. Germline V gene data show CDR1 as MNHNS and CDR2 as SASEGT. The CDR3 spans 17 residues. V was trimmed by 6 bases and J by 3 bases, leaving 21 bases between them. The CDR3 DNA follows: TGTGCCAGCAGAAACCCCTTTTTGGGCCGTAACAATCAGCCCCAGCATTTT. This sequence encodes CASRNPFLGRNNQPQHF.

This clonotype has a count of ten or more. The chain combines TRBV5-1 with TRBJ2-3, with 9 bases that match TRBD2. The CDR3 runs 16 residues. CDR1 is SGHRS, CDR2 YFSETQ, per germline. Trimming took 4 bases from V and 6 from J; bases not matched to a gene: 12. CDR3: CASSPGPLAGGDTQYF. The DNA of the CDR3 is TGCGCCAGCAGCCCCGGCCCCCTGGCGGGGGGGGATACGCAGTATTTT.

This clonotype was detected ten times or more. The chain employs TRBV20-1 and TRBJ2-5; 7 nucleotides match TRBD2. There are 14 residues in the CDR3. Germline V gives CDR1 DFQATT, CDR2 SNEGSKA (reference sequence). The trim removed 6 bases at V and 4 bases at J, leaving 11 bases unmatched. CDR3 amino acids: CSANTVGGRETQYF. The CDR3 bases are TGCAGTGCCAATACGGTGGGAGGGAGAGAGACCCAGTACTTC.

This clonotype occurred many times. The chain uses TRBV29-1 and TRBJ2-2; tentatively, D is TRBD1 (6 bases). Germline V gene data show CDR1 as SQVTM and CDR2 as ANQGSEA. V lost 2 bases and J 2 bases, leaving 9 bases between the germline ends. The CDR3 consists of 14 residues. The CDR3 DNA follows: TGCAGCGTTGAACAGGGGTCCAACACCGGGGAGCTGTTTTTT. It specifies CSVEQGSNTGELFF.

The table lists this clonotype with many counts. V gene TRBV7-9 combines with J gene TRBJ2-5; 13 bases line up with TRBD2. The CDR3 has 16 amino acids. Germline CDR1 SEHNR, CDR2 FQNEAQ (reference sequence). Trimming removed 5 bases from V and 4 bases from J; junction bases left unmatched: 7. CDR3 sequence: CASSAAGLAGRETQYF. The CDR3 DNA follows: TGTGCCAGCAGCGCAGCGGGACTAGCGGGAAGAGAGACCCAGTACTTC.

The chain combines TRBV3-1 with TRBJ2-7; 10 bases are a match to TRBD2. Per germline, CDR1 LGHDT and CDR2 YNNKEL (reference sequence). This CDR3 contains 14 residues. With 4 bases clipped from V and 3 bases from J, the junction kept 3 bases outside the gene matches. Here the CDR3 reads CASSPGLAVYEQYF. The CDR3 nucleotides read TGTGCCAGCAGCCCCGGACTAGCGGTCTACGAGCAGTACTTC.

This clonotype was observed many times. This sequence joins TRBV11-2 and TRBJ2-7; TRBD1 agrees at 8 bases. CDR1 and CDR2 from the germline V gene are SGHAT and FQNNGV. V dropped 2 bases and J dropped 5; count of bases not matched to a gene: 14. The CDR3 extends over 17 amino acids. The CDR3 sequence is CASSLFRFADRDDEQYF. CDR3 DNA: TGTGCCAGCAGCTTATTTAGGTTTGCGGACAGGGATGACGAGCAGTACTTC. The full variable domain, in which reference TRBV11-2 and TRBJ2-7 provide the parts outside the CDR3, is EAGVAQSPRYKIIEKRQSVAFWCNPISGHATLYWYQQILGQGPKLLIQFQNNGVVDDSQLPKDRFSAERLKGVDSTLKIQPAKLEDSAVYLCASSLFRFADRDDEQYFGPGTRLTVT.

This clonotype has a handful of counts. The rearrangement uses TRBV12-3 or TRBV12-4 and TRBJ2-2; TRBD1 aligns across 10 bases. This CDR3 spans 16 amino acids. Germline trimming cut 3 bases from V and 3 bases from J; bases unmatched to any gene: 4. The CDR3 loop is CASSFGGQGDTGELFF. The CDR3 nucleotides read TGTGCCAGCAGTTTTGGAGGACAGGGGGACACCGGGGAGCTGTTTTTT.

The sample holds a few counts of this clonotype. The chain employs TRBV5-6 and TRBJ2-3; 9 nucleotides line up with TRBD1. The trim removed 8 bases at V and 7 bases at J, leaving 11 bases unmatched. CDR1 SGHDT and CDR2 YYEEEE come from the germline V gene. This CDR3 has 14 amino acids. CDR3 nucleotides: TGTGCCAGTGACCGGGACAGGGACCAAAATACGCAGTATTTT. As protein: CASDRDRDQNTQYF.